Below, 31 T cell receptor beta chains from the same sample are listed, as sequenced in a study of blood T cells in healthy people across ages (dated by TCRdb to between 2014 and 2017). The library was produced with 5' RACE. A second about 7 to 11 cycle PCR used a sample-barcoded 5' primer and a J-beta primer mix. Clones were called with MiXCR by TCRdb after fastp trimmed the public reads at Q25, and only in-frame beta chains were retained. Rows with a matching CDR3 protein are joined into one entry that keeps the most common DNA and genes. The sample table lists some 1.8 million distinct CDR3 sequences, more than 35% of them with a count of one. Roughly 23% of the sample is taken by the ten largest. Sequencing was performed on blood. The receptors were sampled from a human donor in good health.

This sequence joins TRBV6-2 or TRBV6-3 and TRBJ1-1; no definite D call. V dropped 6 bases and J dropped 0 bases, with 11 bases sitting between them. This CDR3 spans 14 amino acids. Germline V gene sequence: CDR1 MNHEY, CDR2 SVGEGT. CDR3 sequence (DNA): TGTGCCAGCAGGGGTGGGAGGATGAACACTGAAGCTTTCTTT. Its protein product is CASRGGRMNTEAFF.

V gene TRBV7-2 combines with J gene TRBJ1-2; D remains ambiguous. Germline-derived CDR1 and CDR2 are SGHTA and FQGNSA. Trimming pared 1 base from V and 5 bases from J, leaving 14 bases between. There are 15 residues in the CDR3. This CDR3 is CASSLGGGEVYGYTF. CDR3 coding DNA: TGTGCCAGCAGCTTAGGCGGCGGAGAAGTATATGGCTACACCTTC.

The rearrangement links TRBV4-1 to TRBJ1-6; D is uncertain. CDR1 and CDR2 from the germline V gene are MGHRA and YSYEKL. V lost 0 bases, J lost 15 bases, and 9 bases lay in between. This CDR3 is 12 amino acids long. In nucleotides, the CDR3 is TGCGCCAGCAGCCAAGAAACCCTAGTCCTCCACTTT. This encodes CASSQETLVLHF.

The chain recombines TRBV12-3 or TRBV12-4 with TRBJ2-2, with 8 bases aligning to TRBD2. The CDR3 runs to 15 residues. V shed 5 bases, J shed 3 bases, and the junction held 5 bases outside the gene matches. The CDR3 DNA is TGTGCCAGCAGTGATCGACTAGCGTACACCGGGGAGCTGTTTTTT. Translating gives CASSDRLAYTGELFF.

This sequence joins TRBV6-1 and TRBJ2-7; perhaps TRBD1 as D (5 bases). The better agreement between TRBJ2-5 and the DNA end casts doubt on the J call. Germline lookup yields CDR1 MNHNS and CDR2 SASEGT. CDR3 length equals 14 residues. As DNA, the CDR3 is TGTGCCAGCAGTGAAGTTCTCAAGGGGGAGACCCAGTACTTC. Residues: CASSEVLKGETQYF.

This clonotype was found a few times. The rearrangement joins TRBV19 to TRBJ1-2; 10 bases align to TRBD1. The CDR3 loop spans 15 amino acids. Germline trimming cut 5 bases from V and 4 bases from J; bases unmatched to any gene: 7. Per germline, CDR1 LNHDA and CDR2 SQIVND (reference sequence). CDR3 DNA sequence: TGTGCCAGTAGTTTCCGACAGGGGGCAAGCTATGGCTACACCTTC. This codes for CASSFRQGASYGYTF.

This clonotype has just a few counts. V gene TRBV27 combines with J gene TRBJ1-2; D uncertain. Between the trimmed V and J ends, which lost 0 bases and 4 bases, there was a span of 12 bases. Germline lookup yields CDR1 MNHEY and CDR2 SMNVEV (reference sequence). This CDR3 comprises 15 residues. This chain's CDR3 is CASSLSAPRIYGYTF. Written as DNA, the CDR3 is TGTGCCAGCAGTTTATCTGCCCCCCGGATCTATGGCTACACCTTC.

V and J are TRBV4-1 and TRBJ1-3; D is unclear. CDR1 and CDR2 from the germline V gene are MGHRA and YSYEKL. V lost 0 bases to trimming and J lost 11 bases, with 14 bases between them. The length of the CDR3 is 14 residues. CDR3 loop: CASSQEATTRAIYF. In nucleotides, the CDR3 is TGCGCCAGCAGCCAAGAGGCGACCACTCGGGCCATATATTTT.

The J gene is TRBJ2-7, the V gene TRBV5-1, with D unclear. The J call may be in error: the DNA end matches TRBJ2-5 better. The germline V gene has CDR1 SGHRS and CDR2 YFSETQ. The CDR3 totals 14 residues. CDR3 DNA sequence: TGCGCCAGCAGCTTAAACACCGAATCAGAGACCCAGTACTTC. Protein product: CASSLNTESETQYF.

This clonotype was counted ten times or more. The chain combines TRBV12-3 or TRBV12-4 with TRBJ1-2; no reliable D call. CDR3 length equals 12 residues. The V gene lost 3 bases and the J gene lost 4 bases, with 6 bases spanning the gap. The CDR3 is CASSFGTYGYTF. CDR3 nucleotides: TGTGCCAGCAGTTTCGGCACCTATGGCTACACCTTC.

This clonotype was seen at least ten times. The genes are TRBV11-3 and TRBJ2-3; no clear D gene. The V gene lost 3 bases and the J gene lost 9 bases, with 10 bases spanning the gap. The CDR3 has 12 amino acids. Germline CDR1 SGHNT, CDR2 YENEEA. CDR3 nucleotide sequence: TGTGCCAGCAGCTTTGGGCCCCGGACGCAGTATTTT. It translates to CASSFGPRTQYF.

This clonotype showed up just a few times. The J gene is TRBJ1-2, the V gene TRBV2, with 8 nucleotides matching TRBD1. V trimming: 1 base; J trimming: 5 bases; junction bases outside the gene matches: 6. Germline V CDR1 and CDR2: SNHLY, FYNNEI. The CDR3 totals 15 residues. CDR3: CASSEVGTGLYGYTF. The CDR3 DNA reads TGTGCCAGCAGTGAAGTGGGGACAGGACTATATGGCTACACCTTC.

The chain joins TRBV2 to TRBJ1-2; D is unclear. The CDR3 length is 14 residues. In germline, CDR1 is SNHLY, CDR2 FYNNEI. Deletions cut 8 bases from V and 8 bases from J, with 21 bases between. The CDR3 DNA reads TGTGCCAGCGGACCCGAACCCGGGTCTTCAGGCTACACCTTC. The encoded protein is CASGPEPGSSGYTF.

The chain uses TRBV27 and TRBJ1-2, with 8 bases lining up with TRBD1. The CDR3 is 14 amino acids. V gave up 3 bases and J gave up 4 bases; unmatched junction bases: 4. Germline V gene lookup returns CDR1 MNHEY and CDR2 SMNVEV (reference sequence). In DNA form, the CDR3 reads TGTGCCAGCAGTTTTCAGGGGGCGCCCTATGGCTACACCTTC. Translating it yields CASSFQGAPYGYTF.

With respect to this clonotype: Germline is not matched at one junction end, which may reflect a read error. The chain is built from TRBV28 and TRBJ1-2; 7 bases agree with TRBD1. CDR1 is MDHEN, CDR2 SYDVKM, per germline. CDR3 size: 12 residues. The CDR3 sequence is CASRRTGYGCTF. In nucleotides, the CDR3 is TGTGCCAGCAGGAGGACAGGATATGGCTGCACCTTC.

The chain is built from TRBV5-6 and TRBJ2-5; D unresolved. This CDR3 is built from 13 residues. Looked up from germline, CDR1 is SGHDT and CDR2 is YYEEEE. V was pared by 1 base and J by 5 bases, with 9 bases between. In DNA, the CDR3 is TGTGCCAGCAGCTTGTTATCGGCGGAGACCCAGTACTTC. Its translation: CASSLLSAETQYF.

This rearrangement joins TRBV29-1 to TRBJ2-7, with 12 bases that match TRBD2. Germline V gene lookup returns CDR1 SQVTM and CDR2 ANQGSEA. The CDR3 runs 14 residues. Losses at the gene ends were 5 bases for V and 1 base for J; bases not matched to a gene: 3. CDR3 amino acids: CSVLGLAGSYEQYF. For the CDR3, the DNA is TGCAGCGTTCTCGGACTAGCGGGATCCTACGAGCAGTACTTC.

The CDR3 spells CASSRDRDANEQFF. The CDR3 region has the DNA TGTGCCAGCAGCCGGGACAGGGATGCTAATGAGCAGTTCTTC. The chain is built from TRBV7-2 and TRBJ2-1; 9 nucleotides align to TRBD1. J was trimmed by 7 bases and V by 5 bases; bases with no gene match: 6. The CDR3 extends over 14 amino acids. Per the germline V gene, CDR1 is SGHTA and CDR2 is FQGNSA. Variable domain in full (rest from reference TRBV7-2 and TRBJ2-1): GAGVSQSPSNKVTEKGKDVELRCDPISGHTALYWYRQSLGQGLEFLIYFQGNSAPDKSGLPSDRFSAERTGGSVSTLTIQRTQQEDSAVYLCASSRDRDANEQFFGPGTRLTVL.

The V and J genes are TRBV20-1 and TRBJ2-1; TRBD2 matches at 8 bases. The trim removed 0 bases at V and 3 bases at J, leaving 7 bases unmatched. Germline CDR1 DFQATT, CDR2 SNEGSKA (reference sequence). The CDR3 is made up of 16 amino acids. The CDR3 DNA follows: TGCAGTGCTAGAGATTTACGACTAGCGAACTACAATGAGCAGTTCTTC. It is translated as CSARDLRLANYNEQFF.

The chain recombines TRBV12-3 or TRBV12-4 with TRBJ2-1; tentatively, D is TRBD1 (5 bases). Trimming removed 3 bases from V and 6 bases from J, with 9 bases in between. The CDR3 sequence is 13 residues long. CDR3 DNA sequence: TGTGCCAGCAGTTTGACAGTTCCCAATGAGCAGTTCTTC. Protein sequence: CASSLTVPNEQFF.

The chain couples TRBV20-1 to TRBJ1-5; 7 nucleotides line up with TRBD1. This CDR3 has 14 amino acids. Germline V CDR1 and CDR2: DFQATT, SNEGSKA (reference sequence). V dropped 6 bases and J dropped 5; count of bases not matched to a gene: 10. CDR3 region: CSALGRGRDQPQHF. The CDR3 DNA follows: TGCAGTGCCCTAGGAAGGGGGCGAGATCAGCCCCAGCATTTT.

This clonotype has more than one count but fewer than ten. At one boundary the junction diverges from the germline segment, which might be a read error. V usage is TRBV29-1 and J usage is TRBJ2-3; tentatively, D is TRBD1 (5 bases). The CDR3 contains 13 residues. Looked up from germline, CDR1 is SQVTM and CDR2 is ANQGSEA. The CDR3 sequence: CSVLIRLTGTQYF. DNA for the CDR3: TGCAGCGTCCTTATCCGACTCACAGGTACGCAGTATTTT.

This chain connects TRBV6-2 or TRBV6-3 to TRBJ2-1; no definite D call. CDR3 length: 14 residues. The V end lost 5 bases, the J end lost 6 bases, and 14 bases lay between the germline ends. CDR1 is MNHEY and CDR2 is SVGEGT in the germline V gene. The CDR3, as DNA: TGTGCCAGCAGTCCCCCCACCGCCCTCAATGAGCAGTTCTTC. It is translated as CASSPPTALNEQFF.

In the case of this clonotype: The junction departs from germline at one end; a sequencing error may be responsible. The gene calls are TRBV9 and TRBJ2-3; unclear D gene. The CDR3 is made up of 16 amino acids. Germline CDR1 reads SGDLS; CDR2 reads YYNGEE. CDR3 DNA: TGTACCAGCAGCGTAGCTTTCTCCCGTAGCACAGATACGCAGTATTTT. This translates into CTSSVAFSRSTDTQYF.

This clonotype was detected only a few times. The chain links TRBV20-1 to TRBJ2-7; D possibly corresponds to TRBD1 (6 bases). Per germline, CDR1 DFQATT and CDR2 SNEGSKA (reference sequence). The CDR3 consists of 13 residues. The ends were cut back, 3 bases at V and 4 bases at J, with 13 bases in the middle. In DNA form, the CDR3 reads TGCAGTGCTAGGCCTACAGGGAAATACGAGCAGTACTTC. It encodes CSARPTGKYEQYF.

This clonotype has more than one count but fewer than ten. The rearrangement links TRBV20-1 to TRBJ1-1; D not certain. The V end was cut by 7 bases, the J end by 0 bases, with 9 bases between. The V gene's germline CDR1 is DFQATT and CDR2 SNEGSKA (reference sequence). CDR3 size: 12 residues. CDR3 sequence reads: CSVQTLNTEAFF. The CDR3 nucleotides are TGCAGTGTACAGACCTTGAACACTGAAGCTTTCTTT.

The rearrangement links TRBV10-3 to TRBJ2-3, with a possible D match to TRBD2 (7 bases). Germline V gene data show CDR1 as ENHRY and CDR2 as SYGVKD. The CDR3 loop spans 14 amino acids. V was pared by 10 bases and J by 3 bases, with 17 bases between. The CDR3 bases are TGTGCCACCACCCGGGGGGCGGGTACAGATACGCAGTATTTT. Amino acids: CATTRGAGTDTQYF.

The CDR3 region has the DNA TGTGCCAGCTCAAGGACCCGGGACAGGGGGCATAACTATGGCTACACCTTC. The encoded protein is CASSRTRDRGHNYGYTF. The V call is TRBV18, the J call TRBJ1-2, with TRBD1 matching over 12 bases. Germline V lookup: CDR1 KGHSH, CDR2 LQKENI. The CDR3 contains 17 residues. With 5 bases clipped from V and 1 base from J, the junction kept 8 bases outside the gene matches.

CDR3 region: CATSRGTGASNEKLFF. CDR3 DNA sequence: TGTGCCACCAGCAGGGGTACAGGGGCCTCTAATGAAAAACTGTTTTTT. This chain uses TRBV15 with TRBJ1-4; 7 bases are a match to TRBD1. The J segment lost 3 bases and the V segment lost 3 bases, leaving 7 bases of the junction unmatched. CDR3 length: 16 amino acids. CDR1 is LNHNV, CDR2 YYDKDF, per germline (reference sequence).

This chain uses TRBV18 with TRBJ1-2; 7 nucleotides align to TRBD1. CDR3 length equals 15 residues. Germline assignment: CDR1 KGHSH and CDR2 LQKENI. The V segment lost 2 bases and the J segment 6 bases; nucleotides outside the gene matches: 9. The CDR3 is CASSPITGALDGYTF. In DNA form, the CDR3 reads TGTGCCAGCTCACCAATAACAGGGGCGCTCGATGGCTACACCTTC.

The chain couples TRBV5-4 to TRBJ2-6; D gene uncertain. Germline V gene lookup returns CDR1 SGHNT and CDR2 YYREEE (reference sequence). V lost 4 bases and J lost 2, with 10 bases in between. The CDR3 contains 15 residues. CDR3 sequence: CASSLTVPGANVLTF. DNA of the CDR3: TGTGCCAGCAGCCTCACGGTCCCTGGGGCCAACGTCCTGACTTTC.